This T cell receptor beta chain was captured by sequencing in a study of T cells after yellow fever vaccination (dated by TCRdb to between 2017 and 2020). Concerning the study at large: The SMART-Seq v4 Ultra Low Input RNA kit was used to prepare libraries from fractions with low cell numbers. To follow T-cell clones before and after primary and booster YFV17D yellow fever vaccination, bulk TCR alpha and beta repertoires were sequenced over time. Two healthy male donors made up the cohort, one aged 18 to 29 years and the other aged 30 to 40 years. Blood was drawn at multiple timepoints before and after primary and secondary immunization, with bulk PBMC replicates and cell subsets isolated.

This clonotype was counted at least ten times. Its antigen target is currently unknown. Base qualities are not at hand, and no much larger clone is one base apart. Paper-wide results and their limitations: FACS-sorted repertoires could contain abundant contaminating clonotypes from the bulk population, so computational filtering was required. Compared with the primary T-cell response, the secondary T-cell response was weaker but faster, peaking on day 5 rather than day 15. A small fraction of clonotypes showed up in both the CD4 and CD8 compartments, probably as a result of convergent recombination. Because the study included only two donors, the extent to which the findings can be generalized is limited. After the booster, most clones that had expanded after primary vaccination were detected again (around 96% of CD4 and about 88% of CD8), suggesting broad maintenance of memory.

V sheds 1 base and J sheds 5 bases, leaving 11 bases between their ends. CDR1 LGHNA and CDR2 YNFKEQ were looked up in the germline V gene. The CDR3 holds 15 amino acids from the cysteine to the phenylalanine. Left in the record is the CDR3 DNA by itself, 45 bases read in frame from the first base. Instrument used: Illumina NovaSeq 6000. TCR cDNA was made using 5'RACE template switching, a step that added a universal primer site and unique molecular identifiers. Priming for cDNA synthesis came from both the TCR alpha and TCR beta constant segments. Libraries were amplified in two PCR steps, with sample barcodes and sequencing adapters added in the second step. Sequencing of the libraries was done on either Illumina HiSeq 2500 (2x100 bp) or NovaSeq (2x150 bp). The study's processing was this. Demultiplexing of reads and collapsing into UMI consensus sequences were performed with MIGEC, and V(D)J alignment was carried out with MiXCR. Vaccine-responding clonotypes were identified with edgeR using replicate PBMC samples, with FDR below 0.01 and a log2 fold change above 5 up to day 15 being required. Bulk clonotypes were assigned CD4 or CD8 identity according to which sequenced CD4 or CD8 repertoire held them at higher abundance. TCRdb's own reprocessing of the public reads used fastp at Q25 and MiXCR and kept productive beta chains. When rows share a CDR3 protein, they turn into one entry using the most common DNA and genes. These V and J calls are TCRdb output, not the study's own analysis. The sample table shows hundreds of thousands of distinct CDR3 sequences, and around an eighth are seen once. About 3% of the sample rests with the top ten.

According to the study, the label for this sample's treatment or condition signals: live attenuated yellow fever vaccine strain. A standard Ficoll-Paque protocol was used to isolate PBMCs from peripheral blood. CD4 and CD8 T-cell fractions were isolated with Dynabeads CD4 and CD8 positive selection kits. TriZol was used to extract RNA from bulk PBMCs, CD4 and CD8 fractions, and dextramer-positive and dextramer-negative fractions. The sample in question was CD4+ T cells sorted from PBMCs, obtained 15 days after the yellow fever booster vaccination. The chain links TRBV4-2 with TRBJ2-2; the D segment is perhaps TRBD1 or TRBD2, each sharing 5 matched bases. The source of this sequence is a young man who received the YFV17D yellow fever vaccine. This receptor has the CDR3 CASSQVGDETGELFF. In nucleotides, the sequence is TGTGCCAGCAGCCAAGTAGGGGACGAAACCGGGGAGCTGTTTTTT.